Sequencing of this TCR beta chain was carried out in a study of T-cell memory formation after mild COVID-19. Using its own MiXCR run on the 5' RACE reads, TCRdb lists one record per CDR3 protein. This table holds some 190,000 distinct CDR3 sequences, roughly 16% found once. This clonotype has just a few counts. The V end lost 3 bases, the J end lost 0 bases, and 9 bases lay between the germline ends. The germline gives CDR1 SGHRS, CDR2 YFSETQ. The CDR3 length is 14 residues. The material sequenced was PBMCs or a T cell subset sorted from them (not recorded which). This TCR was sampled from an adult woman who had mild COVID-19 (a few samples of this study predate the infection). Cell type and time point are not known. The chain combines TRBV5-1 with TRBJ2-5; no reliable D call. This CDR3 reads CASSSHRNQETQYF. For the CDR3, the DNA is TGCGCCAGCAGCTCCCACCGTAACCAAGAGACCCAGTACTTC.